Sequencing of this TCR beta chain was carried out in a study of spatial heterogeneity in lung cancer. Study-level background: Those follow-up PBMC samples that were available underwent sequencing, at a median interval of approximately 2 years following resection. Mean representation of each unique TCR and UMI combination in the raw reads exceeded eight occurrences.

TCRdb reprocessed the 5' RACE reads via MiXCR and lists one record per CDR3 protein. The table lists more than 75,000 distinct CDR3 sequences, 15% to 20% of them singletons, with about a fifth in the top ten. The CDR3 totals 14 residues. The germline CDR1 and CDR2 sequences are SGHNT and YYREEE (reference sequence). V shed 0 bases and J shed 9 bases, with 14 bases lying between them. Time point in this sample: blood at routine non-recurrence follow-up after resection. TCRs were sequenced from unsorted whole RNA of tumor, nontumor lung or PBMC. This chain uses TRBV5-4 with TRBJ2-3; perhaps TRBD2 as D (6 bases). The sequencing here drew on PBMCs, taken at follow-up. This receptor was taken from a male donor with early-stage non-small cell lung cancer. CDR3 DNA: TGTGCCAGCAGCTTGGATCAGGTTCGGGGGACGCAGTATTTT. Translation: CASSLDQVRGTQYF.